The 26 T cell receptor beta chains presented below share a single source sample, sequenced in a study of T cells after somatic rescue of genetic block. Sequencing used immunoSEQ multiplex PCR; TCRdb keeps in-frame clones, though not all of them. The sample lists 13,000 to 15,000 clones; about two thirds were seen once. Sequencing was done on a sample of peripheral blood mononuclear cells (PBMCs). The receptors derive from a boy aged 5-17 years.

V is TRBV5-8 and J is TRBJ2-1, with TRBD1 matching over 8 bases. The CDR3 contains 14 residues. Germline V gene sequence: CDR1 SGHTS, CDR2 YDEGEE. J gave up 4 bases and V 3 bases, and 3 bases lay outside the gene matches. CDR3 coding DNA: TGTGCCAGCAGCTGGACAGGGTTATACAATGAGCAGTTCTTC. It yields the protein CASSWTGLYNEQFF.

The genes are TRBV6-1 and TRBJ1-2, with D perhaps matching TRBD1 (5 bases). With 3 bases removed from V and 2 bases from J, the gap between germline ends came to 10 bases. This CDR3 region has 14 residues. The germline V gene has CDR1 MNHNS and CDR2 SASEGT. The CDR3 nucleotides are TGTGCCAGCAGTGATTACAGGACAAACTATGGCTACACCTTC. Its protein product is CASSDYRTNYGYTF.

The CDR3 DNA is TGTGCCTGGAGTCGAATAGCGGTCCAAGAGACCCAGTACTTC. Residues: CAWSRIAVQETQYF. The chain has TRBV30 and TRBJ2-5, with D maybe TRBD2 (6 bases). This CDR3 has 14 residues. The germline gives CDR1 GTSNPN, CDR2 SVGIG (reference sequence). V lost 2 bases, J lost 1 base, and 11 bases lay in between.

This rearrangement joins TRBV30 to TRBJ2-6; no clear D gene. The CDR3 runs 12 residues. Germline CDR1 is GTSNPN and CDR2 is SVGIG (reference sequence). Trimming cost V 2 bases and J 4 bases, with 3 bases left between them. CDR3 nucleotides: TGTGCCTGGAGTCACGGGGCCAACGTCCTGACTTTC. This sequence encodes CAWSHGANVLTF.

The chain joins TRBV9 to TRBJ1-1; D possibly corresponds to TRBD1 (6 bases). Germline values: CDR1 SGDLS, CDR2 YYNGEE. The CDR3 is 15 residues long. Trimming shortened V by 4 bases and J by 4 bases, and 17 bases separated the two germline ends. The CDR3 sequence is CASSPRVTGLTEAFF. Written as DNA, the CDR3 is TGTGCCAGCAGCCCCCGAGTTACAGGGCTCACTGAAGCTTTCTTT.

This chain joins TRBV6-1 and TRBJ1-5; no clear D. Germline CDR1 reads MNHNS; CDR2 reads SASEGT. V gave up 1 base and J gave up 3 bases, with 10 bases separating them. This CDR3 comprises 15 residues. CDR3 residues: CASSEEGRFNQPQHF. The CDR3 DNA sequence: TGTGCCAGCAGTGAAGAGGGCAGGTTCAATCAGCCCCAGCATTTT.

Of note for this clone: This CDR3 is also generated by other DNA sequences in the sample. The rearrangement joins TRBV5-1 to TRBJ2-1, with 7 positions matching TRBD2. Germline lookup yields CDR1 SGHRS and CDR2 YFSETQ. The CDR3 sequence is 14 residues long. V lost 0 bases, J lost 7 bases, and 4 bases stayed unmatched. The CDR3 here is CASSLEWEGNEQFF. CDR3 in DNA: TGCGCCAGCAGCTTGGAGTGGGAGGGAAATGAGCAGTTCTTC.

The CDR3 region has the DNA TGTGCCAGCAGTCCTCGACAGGGGCTCCGCACAGATACGCAGTATTTT. Its translation is CASSPRQGLRTDTQYF. The chain has TRBV27 and TRBJ2-3, with 8 bases identical to TRBD1. Germline CDR1 reads MNHEY; CDR2 reads SMNVEV (reference sequence). J lost 1 base, V lost 5 bases, and 8 bases had no gene match. The CDR3 runs to 16 residues.

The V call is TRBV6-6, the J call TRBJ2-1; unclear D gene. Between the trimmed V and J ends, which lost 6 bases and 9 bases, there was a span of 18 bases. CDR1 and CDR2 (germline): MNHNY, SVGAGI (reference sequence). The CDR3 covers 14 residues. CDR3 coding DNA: TGTGCCAGCAGCCCCCATGACATGGTCATTGAGCAGTTCTTC. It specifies CASSPHDMVIEQFF.

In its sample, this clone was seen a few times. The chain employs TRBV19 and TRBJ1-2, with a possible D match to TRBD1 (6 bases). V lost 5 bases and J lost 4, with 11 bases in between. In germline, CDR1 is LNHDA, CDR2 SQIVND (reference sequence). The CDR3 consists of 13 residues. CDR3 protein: CASSPDSFYGYTF. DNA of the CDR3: TGTGCCAGTAGTCCGGACAGCTTCTATGGCTACACCTTC. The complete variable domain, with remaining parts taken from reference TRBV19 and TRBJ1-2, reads DGGITQSPKYLFRKEGQNVTLSCEQNLNHDAMYWYRQDPGQGLRLIYYSQIVNDFQKGDIAEGYSVSREKKESFPLTVTSAQKNPTAFYLCASSPDSFYGYTFGSGTRLTVV.

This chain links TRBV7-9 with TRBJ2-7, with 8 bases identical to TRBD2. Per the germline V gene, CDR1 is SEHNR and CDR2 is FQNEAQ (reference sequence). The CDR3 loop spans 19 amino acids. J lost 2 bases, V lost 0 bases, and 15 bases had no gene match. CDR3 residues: CASSLAWTSPRRGTYEQYF. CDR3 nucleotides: TGTGCCAGCAGCTTAGCGTGGACTAGCCCCAGAAGGGGGACCTACGAGCAGTACTTC. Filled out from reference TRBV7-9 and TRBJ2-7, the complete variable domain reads DTGVSQNPRHKITKRGQNVTFRCDPISEHNRLYWYRQTLGQGPEFLTYFQNEAQLEKSRLLSDRFSAERPKGSFSTLEIQRTEQGDSAMYLCASSLAWTSPRRGTYEQYFGPGTRLTVT.

The CDR3 DNA sequence: TGTGCCAGCAGTTGGGGCAGTTTTGAAAAACTGTTTTTT. Encoded protein: CASSWGSFEKLFF. V usage is TRBV28 and J usage is TRBJ1-4, with a possible D match to TRBD1 (5 bases). The CDR3 spans 13 residues. The V end lost 4 bases, the J end lost 7 bases, and 10 bases lay between the germline ends. Germline V CDR1 and CDR2: MDHEN, SYDVKM.

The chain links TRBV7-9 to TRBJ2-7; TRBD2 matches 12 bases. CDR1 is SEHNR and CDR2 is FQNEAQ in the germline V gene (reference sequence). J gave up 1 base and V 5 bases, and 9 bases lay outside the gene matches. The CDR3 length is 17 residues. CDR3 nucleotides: TGTGCCAGCAGCCCCAACCCTGGACTAGCGGGATCCTACGAGCAGTACTTC. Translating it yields CASSPNPGLAGSYEQYF.

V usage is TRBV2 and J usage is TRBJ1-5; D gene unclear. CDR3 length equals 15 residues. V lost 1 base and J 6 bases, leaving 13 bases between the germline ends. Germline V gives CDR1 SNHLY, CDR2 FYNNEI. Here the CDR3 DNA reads TGTGCCAGCAGTGAAGGGCCATTGATAGGTCAGCCCCAGCATTTT. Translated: CASSEGPLIGQPQHF.

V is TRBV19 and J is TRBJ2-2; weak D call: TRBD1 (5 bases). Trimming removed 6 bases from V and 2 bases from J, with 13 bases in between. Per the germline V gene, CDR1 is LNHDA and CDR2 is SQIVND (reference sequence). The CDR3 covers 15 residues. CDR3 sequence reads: CASRGYRTNTGELFF. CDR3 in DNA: TGTGCCAGTAGGGGATACAGGACCAACACCGGGGAGCTGTTTTTT.

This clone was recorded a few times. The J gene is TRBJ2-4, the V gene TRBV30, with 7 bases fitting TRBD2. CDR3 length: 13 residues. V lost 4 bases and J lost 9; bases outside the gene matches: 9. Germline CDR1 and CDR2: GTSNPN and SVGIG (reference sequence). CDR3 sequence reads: CAWKREGPSIQYF. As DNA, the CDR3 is TGTGCCTGGAAGAGGGAGGGTCCTAGCATTCAGTACTTC.

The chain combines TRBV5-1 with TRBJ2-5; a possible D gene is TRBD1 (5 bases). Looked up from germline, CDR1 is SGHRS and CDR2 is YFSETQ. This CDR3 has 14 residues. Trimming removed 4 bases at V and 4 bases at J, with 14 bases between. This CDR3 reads CASSPDKGLETQYF. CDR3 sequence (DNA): TGCGCCAGCAGCCCGGACAAGGGGTTAGAGACCCAGTACTTC.

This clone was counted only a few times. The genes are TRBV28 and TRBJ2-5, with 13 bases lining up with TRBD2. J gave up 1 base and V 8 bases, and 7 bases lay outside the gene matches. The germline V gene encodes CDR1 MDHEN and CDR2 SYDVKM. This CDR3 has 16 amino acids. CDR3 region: CASALGLAGPQETQYF. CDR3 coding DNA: TGTGCCAGCGCCCTGGGACTAGCGGGGCCCCAAGAGACCCAGTACTTC.

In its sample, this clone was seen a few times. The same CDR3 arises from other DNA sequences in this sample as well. The CDR3 loop is CASSLVGGLYGYTF. The CDR3 DNA reads TGCGCCAGCAGCTTGGTGGGGGGCCTCTATGGCTACACCTTC. The chain is built from TRBV5-1 and TRBJ1-2, with D perhaps TRBD1 (6 bases). V lost 0 bases and J lost 4, with 10 bases in between. Germline V gene lookup returns CDR1 SGHRS and CDR2 YFSETQ. The CDR3 consists of 14 residues. The whole variable domain, remainder taken from reference TRBV5-1 and TRBJ1-2, is KAGVTQTPRYLIKTRGQQVTLSCSPISGHRSVSWYQQTPGQGLQFLFEYFSETQRNKGNFPGRFSGRQFSNSRSEMNVSTLELGDSALYLCASSLVGGLYGYTFGSGTRLTVV.

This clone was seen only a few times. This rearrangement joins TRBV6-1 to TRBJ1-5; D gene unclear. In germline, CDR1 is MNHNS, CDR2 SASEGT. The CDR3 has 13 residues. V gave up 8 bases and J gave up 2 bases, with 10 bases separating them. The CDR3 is CASHTRGNQPQHF. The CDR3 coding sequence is TGTGCCAGCCATACGAGGGGCAATCAGCCCCAGCATTTT.

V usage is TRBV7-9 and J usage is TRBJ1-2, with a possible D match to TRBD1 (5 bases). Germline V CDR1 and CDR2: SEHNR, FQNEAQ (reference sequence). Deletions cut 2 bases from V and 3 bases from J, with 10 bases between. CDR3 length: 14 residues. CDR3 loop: CASSLRRDDYGYTF. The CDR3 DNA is TGTGCCAGCAGCTTACGCAGGGATGACTATGGCTACACCTTC. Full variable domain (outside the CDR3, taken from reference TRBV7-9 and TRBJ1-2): DTGVSQNPRHKITKRGQNVTFRCDPISEHNRLYWYRQTLGQGPEFLTYFQNEAQLEKSRLLSDRFSAERPKGSFSTLEIQRTEQGDSAMYLCASSLRRDDYGYTFGSGTRLTVV.

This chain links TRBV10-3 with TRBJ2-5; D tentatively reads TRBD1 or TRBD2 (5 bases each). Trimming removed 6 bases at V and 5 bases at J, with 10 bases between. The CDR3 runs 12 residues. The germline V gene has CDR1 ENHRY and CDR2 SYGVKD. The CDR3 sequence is CAISGDRETQYF. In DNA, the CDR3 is TGTGCCATCAGCGGGGACCGGGAGACCCAGTACTTC.

The CDR3: CASSDPVLGPYEQYF. In nucleotides, the CDR3 is TGTGCCAGCAGTGATCCGGTATTGGGACCCTACGAGCAGTACTTC. The chain links TRBV25-1 to TRBJ2-7; the D call may be TRBD1 or TRBD2 (5 bases each). Germline values: CDR1 MGHDK, CDR2 SYGVNS. Trimming removed 3 bases at V and 2 bases at J, with 14 bases between. The CDR3 is 15 amino acids.

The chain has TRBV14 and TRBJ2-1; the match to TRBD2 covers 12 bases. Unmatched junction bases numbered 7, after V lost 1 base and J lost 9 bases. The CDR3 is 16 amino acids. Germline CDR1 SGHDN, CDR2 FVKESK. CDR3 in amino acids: CASSQVGTSGRFEQFF. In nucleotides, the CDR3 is TGTGCCAGCAGCCAAGTAGGTACTAGCGGGAGGTTTGAGCAGTTCTTC.

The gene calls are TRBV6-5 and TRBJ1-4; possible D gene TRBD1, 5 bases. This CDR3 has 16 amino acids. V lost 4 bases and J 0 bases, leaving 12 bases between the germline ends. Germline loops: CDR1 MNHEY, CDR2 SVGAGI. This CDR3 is CASSSTGRATNEKLFF. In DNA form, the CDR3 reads TGTGCCAGCAGTTCTACAGGAAGAGCAACTAATGAAAAACTGTTTTTT.

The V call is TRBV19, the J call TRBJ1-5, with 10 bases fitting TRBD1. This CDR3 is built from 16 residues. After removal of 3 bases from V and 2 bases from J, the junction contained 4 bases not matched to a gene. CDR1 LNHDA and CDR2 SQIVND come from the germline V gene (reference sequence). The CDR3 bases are TGTGCCAGTAGTATCGGAGGGACAGGGGGCAATCAGCCCCAGCATTTT. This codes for CASSIGGTGGNQPQHF. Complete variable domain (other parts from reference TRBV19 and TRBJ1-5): DGGITQSPKYLFRKEGQNVTLSCEQNLNHDAMYWYRQDPGQGLRLIYYSQIVNDFQKGDIAEGYSVSREKKESFPLTVTSAQKNPTAFYLCASSIGGTGGNQPQHFGDGTRLSIL.